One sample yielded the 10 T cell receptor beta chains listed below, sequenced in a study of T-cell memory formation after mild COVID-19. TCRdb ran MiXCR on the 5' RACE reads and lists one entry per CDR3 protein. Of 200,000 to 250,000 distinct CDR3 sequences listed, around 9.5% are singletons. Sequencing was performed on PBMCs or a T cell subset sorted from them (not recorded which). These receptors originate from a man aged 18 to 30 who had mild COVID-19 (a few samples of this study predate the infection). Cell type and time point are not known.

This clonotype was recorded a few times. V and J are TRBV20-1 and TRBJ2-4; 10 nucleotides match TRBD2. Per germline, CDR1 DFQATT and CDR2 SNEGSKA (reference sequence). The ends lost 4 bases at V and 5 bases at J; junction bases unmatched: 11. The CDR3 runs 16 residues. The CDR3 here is CSAIPNLLAGENIQYF. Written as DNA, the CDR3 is TGCAGTGCTATCCCAAATCTCCTAGCGGGAGAAAACATTCAGTACTTC.

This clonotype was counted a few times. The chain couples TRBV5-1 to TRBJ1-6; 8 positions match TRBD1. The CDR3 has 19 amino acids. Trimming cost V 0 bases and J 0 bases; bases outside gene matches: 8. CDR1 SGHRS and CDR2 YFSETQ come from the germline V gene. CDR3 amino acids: CASSLGQGIKSSYNSPLHF. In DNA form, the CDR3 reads TGCGCCAGCAGCTTGGGACAGGGGATTAAGAGCTCCTATAATTCACCCCTCCACTTT.

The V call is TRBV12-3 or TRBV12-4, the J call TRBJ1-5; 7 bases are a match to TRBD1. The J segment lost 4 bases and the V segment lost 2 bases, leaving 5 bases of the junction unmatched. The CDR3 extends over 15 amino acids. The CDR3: CASSLHGTANQPQHF. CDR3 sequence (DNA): TGTGCCAGCAGTTTACACGGGACAGCTAATCAGCCCCAGCATTTT.

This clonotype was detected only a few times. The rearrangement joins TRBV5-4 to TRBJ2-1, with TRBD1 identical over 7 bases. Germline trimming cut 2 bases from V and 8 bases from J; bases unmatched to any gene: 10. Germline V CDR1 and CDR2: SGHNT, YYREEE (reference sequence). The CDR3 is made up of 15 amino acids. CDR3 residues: CASSLKSTGTDEQFF. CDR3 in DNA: TGTGCCAGCAGCTTAAAATCGACAGGGACCGATGAGCAGTTCTTC.

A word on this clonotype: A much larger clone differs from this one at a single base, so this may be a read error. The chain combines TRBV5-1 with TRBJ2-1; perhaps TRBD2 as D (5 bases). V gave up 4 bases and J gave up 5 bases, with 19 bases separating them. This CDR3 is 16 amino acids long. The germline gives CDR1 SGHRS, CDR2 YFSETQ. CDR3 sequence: CASSVGSDYTNNEQFF. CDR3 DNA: TGCGCCAGCAGCGTTGGGAGTGACTACACAAACAATGAGCAGTTCTTC.

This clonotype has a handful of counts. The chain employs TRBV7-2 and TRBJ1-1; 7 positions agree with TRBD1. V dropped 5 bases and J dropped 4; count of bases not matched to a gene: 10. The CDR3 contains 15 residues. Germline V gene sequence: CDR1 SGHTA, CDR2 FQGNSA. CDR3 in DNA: TGTGCCAGCAGCCCCGACAGGGAGACCCGCACTGAAGCTTTCTTT. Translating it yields CASSPDRETRTEAFF.

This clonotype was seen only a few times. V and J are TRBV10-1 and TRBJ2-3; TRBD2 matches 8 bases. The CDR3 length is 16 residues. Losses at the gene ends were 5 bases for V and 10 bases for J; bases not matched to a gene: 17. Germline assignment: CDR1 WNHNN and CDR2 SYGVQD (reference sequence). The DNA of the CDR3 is TGCGCCAGCAGTCCAGATAGCGGGGCCCAGGGGAGGTCGCAGTATTTT. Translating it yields CASSPDSGAQGRSQYF.

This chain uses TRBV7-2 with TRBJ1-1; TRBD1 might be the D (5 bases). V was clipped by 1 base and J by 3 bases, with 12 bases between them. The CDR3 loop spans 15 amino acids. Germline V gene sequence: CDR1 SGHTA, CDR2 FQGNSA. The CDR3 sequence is CASSLVSGTYTEAFF. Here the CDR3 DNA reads TGTGCCAGCAGCTTAGTTTCGGGGACTTACACTGAAGCTTTCTTT.

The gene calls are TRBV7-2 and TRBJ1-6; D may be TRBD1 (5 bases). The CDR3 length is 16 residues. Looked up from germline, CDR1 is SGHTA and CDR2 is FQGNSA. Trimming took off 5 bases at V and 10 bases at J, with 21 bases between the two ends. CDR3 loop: CASSPDPGRVNSPLHF. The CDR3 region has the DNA TGTGCCAGCAGCCCGGATCCGGGACGGGTTAACTCACCCCTCCACTTT.

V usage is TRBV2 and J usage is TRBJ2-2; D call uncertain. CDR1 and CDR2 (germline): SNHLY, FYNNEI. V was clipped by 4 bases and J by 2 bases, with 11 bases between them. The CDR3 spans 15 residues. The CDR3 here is CASSATTINTGELFF. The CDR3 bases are TGTGCCAGCAGTGCTACGACAATCAACACCGGGGAGCTGTTTTTT.